Listed below are T cell receptor beta chains from one sample, sequenced in a study of shared clonotypes between healthy human individuals. Generated by immunoSEQ multiplex PCR, the TCRdb table keeps only in-frame clones and is missing some. The sample lists about half a million clones, 65% to 85% seen once, with about 13% in the top ten. The sequenced sample was PBMCs. The receptors derive from a woman in her thirties or forties in good health. Some clones in this sample may be carry-over from other donors' samples. The CDR3 runs from the conserved cysteine through the conserved F or W. D genes are given only for firm matches. Only some rows state a clone size, as once, few, many or a class for expanded clones.

j_call,v_call,clone_size,d_call,cdr3_aa,cdr3_nt
TRBJ2-2,TRBV18,.,TRBD2,CASSPRTSGRAYAGELFF,TGTGCCAGCTCACCGCGGACTAGCGGGAGGGCTTACGCCGGGGAGCTGTTTTTT
TRBJ2-7,TRBV4-1,.,TRBD2,CASSRLLAGGPGEQYF,TGCGCCAGCAGCCGCTTACTAGCGGGAGGGCCGGGGGAGCAGTACTTC
TRBJ2-7,TRBV5-4,many,TRBD1,CASSLDPRQGRVGEQYF,TGTGCCAGCAGCTTGGACCCCCGACAGGGGAGAGTGGGCGAGCAGTACTTC
TRBJ2-7,TRBV6-5,.,.,CASSRGPYEQYF,TGTGCCAGCAGTCGCGGACCCTACGAGCAGTACTTC
TRBJ2-7,TRBV4-2,.,.,CASSQVKGSVQYF,TGTGCCAGCAGCCAAGTCAAGGGGTCGGTGCAGTACTTC
TRBJ1-4,TRBV30,.,.,CACSLGFNEKLFF,TGTGCCTGTAGTTTGGGATTCAATGAAAAACTGTTTTTT
TRBJ2-7,TRBV28,.,.,CASSPRARFEQYF,TGTGCCAGCAGCCCTCGTGCCCGTTTCGAGCAGTACTTC
TRBJ2-5,TRBV2,once,TRBD2,CASSVERGWEETQYF,TGTGCCAGCAGTGTGGAGCGGGGGTGGGAAGAGACCCAGTACTTC
TRBJ1-2,TRBV6-5,.,.,CASSYSWGGYTF,TGTGCCAGCAGTTACTCTTGGGGTGGCTACACCTTC
TRBJ1-4,TRBV9,.,TRBD1,CASSVEGARGEKLFF,TGTGCCAGCAGCGTCGAGGGGGCGCGGGGTGAAAAACTGTTTTTT
TRBJ2-7,TRBV27,once,TRBD1,CASSPQTGSLREQYF,TGTGCCAGCAGTCCGCAGACAGGGTCTCTGAGGGAGCAGTACTTC
TRBJ2-5,TRBV5-1,.,.,CASSFGGQETQYF,TGCGCCAGCAGCTTCGGGGGCCAAGAGACCCAGTACTTC
TRBJ1-4,TRBV9,.,TRBD1,CASSPGTGGLRGEKLFF,TGTGCCAGCAGCCCAGGGACAGGGGGCCTGCGGGGAGAAAAACTGTTTTTT
TRBJ1-4,TRBV30,.,TRBD1,CAWSNGTGTRKLFF,TGTGCCTGGAGTAACGGGACAGGGACCCGGAAACTGTTTTTT
TRBJ1-5,TRBV7-8,.,TRBD1,CASSSTTGGFGAQHF,TGTGCCAGCAGCTCCACGACAGGGGGGTTCGGGGCCCAGCATTTT
TRBJ1-2,TRBV18,.,.,CASFALKTVPNYGYTF,TGTGCCAGCTTCGCCCTTAAGACAGTTCCTAACTATGGCTACACCTTC
TRBJ1-1,TRBV1,.,.,CTSSQDRAGTSSGGTEAFF,TGCACCAGCAGCCAAGATCGGGCAGGTACCTCTTCTGGGGGCACTGAAGCTTTCTTT
TRBJ1-4,TRBV4-1,.,.,CASSQVSSGPPSLREKLFF,TGCGCCAGCAGCCAAGTGTCGTCGGGACCTCCGAGCCTCAGGGAAAAACTGTTTTTT
TRBJ2-7,TRBV28,.,.,CASRDFDRSGEQYF,TGTGCCAGCAGAGACTTCGACAGGTCGGGTGAGCAGTACTTC
TRBJ1-5,TRBV5-8,.,.,CASSSSVHLTQPQHF,TGTGCCAGCAGCTCCTCGGTTCACCTTACTCAGCCCCAGCATTTT
TRBJ2-1,TRBV5-4,many,.,CASSLDSGTNEQFF,TGTGCCAGCAGCTTGGACTCAGGGACCAATGAGCAGTTCTTC
TRBJ1-2,TRBV5-1,.,.,CASSSEGNYGYTF,TGCGCCAGCAGCTCAGAGGGGAACTATGGCTACACCTTC
TRBJ1-2,TRBV28,once,.,CASSLRGFGGYTF,TGTGCCAGCAGTTTGAGGGGCTTCGGTGGCTACACCTTC
TRBJ2-1,TRBV28,few,TRBD2,CASKTSGASSYNEQFF,TGTGCCAGCAAGACTAGCGGAGCGAGCTCCTACAATGAGCAGTTCTTC
TRBJ1-5,TRBV27,few,.,CASSTRWGGAGNQPQHF,TGTGCCAGCAGTACCCGGTGGGGGGGCGCGGGCAATCAGCCCCAGCATTTT
TRBJ2-1,TRBV30,.,.,CAWAVNEQFF,TGTGCCTGGGCCGTGAATGAGCAGTTCTTC
TRBJ1-1,TRBV27,many,.,CASSRRYGDTEAFF,TGTGCCAGCAGTAGAAGGTACGGCGACACTGAAGCTTTCTTT
TRBJ2-3,TRBV7-6,.,.,CASRLTDTQYF,TGTGCCAGCAGGTTGACAGATACGCAGTATTTT
TRBJ1-2,TRBV2,.,.,CASRADSHGYTF,TGTGCCAGCAGAGCTGACAGCCATGGCTACACCTTC
TRBJ2-7,TRBV9,.,.,CASSSRDKGSYEQYF,TGTGCCAGCAGCTCGCGGGACAAGGGCTCCTACGAGCAGTACTTC
TRBJ2-5,TRBV10-3,.,TRBD1,CAIRGQGTETQYF,TGTGCCATCAGGGGACAGGGAACAGAGACCCAGTACTTC
TRBJ2-1,TRBV7-7,.,TRBD2,CASSSSTSGRAYNEQFF,TGTGCTAGCAGCTCATCGACTAGCGGGAGGGCCTACAATGAGCAGTTCTTC
TRBJ2-7,TRBV11-2,.,TRBD2,CASSPLGGRHGHEQYF,TGTGCCAGCAGCCCACTGGGCGGGAGGCACGGACACGAGCAGTACTTC
TRBJ1-1,TRBV27,.,.,CASRPGTDTEAFF,TGTGCCAGCAGACCGGGGACGGACACTGAAGCTTTCTTT
TRBJ1-2,TRBV28,.,TRBD1,CASSSRGRSGYTF,TGTGCCAGCAGTTCCAGGGGGCGGAGTGGCTACACCTTC
TRBJ1-3,TRBV7-2,.,.,CASSLVGAGGAGNTIYF,TGTGCCAGCAGCTTAGTAGGGGCAGGCGGAGCTGGAAACACCATATATTTT
TRBJ2-7,TRBV9,.,TRBD1,CASSASNQGATEQYF,TGTGCCAGCAGCGCATCAAACCAGGGGGCGACGGAGCAGTACTTC
TRBJ2-2,TRBV7-8,once,.,CASSFGTGELFF,TGTGCCAGCAGCTTTGGGACCGGGGAGCTGTTTTTT
TRBJ1-5,TRBV5-1,many,.,CASSRDGGQPQHF,TGCGCCAGCAGCCGGGACGGGGGTCAGCCCCAGCATTTT
TRBJ2-7,TRBV6-5,.,.,CASSFASAYEQYF,TGTGCCAGCAGTTTCGCTAGCGCGTACGAGCAGTACTTC
TRBJ2-7,TRBV6-5,.,.,CASSPRGYEQYF,TGTGCCAGCAGTCCCCGGGGCTACGAGCAGTACTTC
TRBJ2-1,TRBV5-4,.,TRBD1,CASSLPGQGTYNEQFF,TGTGCCAGCAGCTTGCCGGGACAGGGGACCTACAATGAGCAGTTCTTC
TRBJ2-7,TRBV27,.,.,CASSLYARSEQYF,TGTGCCAGCAGTTTATATGCCCGTAGCGAGCAGTACTTC
TRBJ2-3,TRBV18,few,.,CASSSNAPRATHTDTQYF,TGTGCCAGCTCATCGAATGCCCCCCGGGCCACCCACACAGATACGCAGTATTTT
TRBJ2-2,TRBV27,.,.,CASSLSRGRDTGELFF,TGTGCCAGCAGTCTCTCCAGGGGGAGGGACACCGGGGAGCTGTTTTTT
TRBJ2-3,TRBV4-2,few,.,CASSQDGEPADTQYF,TGTGCCAGCAGCCAAGATGGGGAACCTGCGGATACGCAGTATTTT
TRBJ2-7,TRBV6-1,.,TRBD1,CASSGSGTGVGEQYF,TGTGCCAGCAGTGGTTCCGGGACAGGGGTTGGAGAGCAGTACTTC
TRBJ2-7,TRBV28,.,.,CASSATEFAYEQYF,TGTGCCAGCAGTGCGACAGAGTTTGCCTACGAGCAGTACTTC
TRBJ2-1,TRBV27,.,.,CASSLDLGGNEQFF,TGTGCCAGCAGTTTGGACCTTGGGGGCAATGAGCAGTTCTTC